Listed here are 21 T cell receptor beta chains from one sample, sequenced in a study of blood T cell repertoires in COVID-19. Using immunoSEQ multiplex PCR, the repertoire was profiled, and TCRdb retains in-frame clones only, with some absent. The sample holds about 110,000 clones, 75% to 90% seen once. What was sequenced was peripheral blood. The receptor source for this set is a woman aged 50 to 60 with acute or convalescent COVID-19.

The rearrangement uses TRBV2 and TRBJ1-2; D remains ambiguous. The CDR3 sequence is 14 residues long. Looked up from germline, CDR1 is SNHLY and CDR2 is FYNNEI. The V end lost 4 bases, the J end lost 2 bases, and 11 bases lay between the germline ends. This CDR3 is CASSAPTENYGYTF. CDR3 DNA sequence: TGTGCCAGCAGTGCCCCGACTGAAAACTATGGCTACACCTTC.

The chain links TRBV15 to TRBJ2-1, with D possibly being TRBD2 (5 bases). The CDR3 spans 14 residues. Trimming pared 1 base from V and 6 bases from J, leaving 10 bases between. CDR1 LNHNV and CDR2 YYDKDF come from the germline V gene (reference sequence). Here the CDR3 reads CATSRGAGINEQFF. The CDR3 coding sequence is TGTGCCACCAGCAGAGGGGCCGGGATCAATGAGCAGTTCTTC.

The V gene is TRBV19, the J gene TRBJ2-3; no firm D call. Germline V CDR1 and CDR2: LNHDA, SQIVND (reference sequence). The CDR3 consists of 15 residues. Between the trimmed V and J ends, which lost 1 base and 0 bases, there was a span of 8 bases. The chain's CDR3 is CASSIGYVSTDTQYF. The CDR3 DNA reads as TGTGCCAGTAGTATAGGCTACGTTAGCACAGATACGCAGTATTTT.

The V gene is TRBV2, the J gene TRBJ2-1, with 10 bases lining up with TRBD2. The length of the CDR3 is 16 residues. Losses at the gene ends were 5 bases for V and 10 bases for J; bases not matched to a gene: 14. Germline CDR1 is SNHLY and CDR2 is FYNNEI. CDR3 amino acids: CASSSLEAGGPREQFF. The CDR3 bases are TGTGCCAGCAGTTCACTAGAAGCGGGAGGGCCACGAGAGCAGTTCTTC.

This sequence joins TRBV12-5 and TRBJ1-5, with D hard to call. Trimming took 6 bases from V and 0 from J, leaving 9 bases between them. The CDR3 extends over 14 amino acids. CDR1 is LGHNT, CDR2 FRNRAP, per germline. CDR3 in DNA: TGTGCTAGTGGCCCAGGTTATAGCAATCAGCCCCAGCATTTT. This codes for CASGPGYSNQPQHF.

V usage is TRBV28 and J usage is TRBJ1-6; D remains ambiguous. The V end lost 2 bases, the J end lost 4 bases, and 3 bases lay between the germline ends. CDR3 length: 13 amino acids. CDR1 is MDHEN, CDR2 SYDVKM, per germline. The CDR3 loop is CASSLEYNSPLHF. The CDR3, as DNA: TGTGCCAGCAGTTTAGAGTATAATTCACCCCTCCACTTT.

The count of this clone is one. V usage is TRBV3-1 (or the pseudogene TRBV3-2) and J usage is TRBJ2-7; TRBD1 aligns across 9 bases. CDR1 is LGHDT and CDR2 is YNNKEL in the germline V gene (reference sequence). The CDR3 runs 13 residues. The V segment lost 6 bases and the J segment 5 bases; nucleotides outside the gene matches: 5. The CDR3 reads CASSGQGFHEQYF. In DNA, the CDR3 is TGTGCCAGCAGTGGACAGGGGTTTCACGAGCAGTACTTC.

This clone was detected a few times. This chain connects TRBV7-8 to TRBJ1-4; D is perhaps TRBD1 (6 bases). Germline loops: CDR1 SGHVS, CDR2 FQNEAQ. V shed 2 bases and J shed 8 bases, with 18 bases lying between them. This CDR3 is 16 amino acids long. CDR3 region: CASSLTDYGGREKLFF. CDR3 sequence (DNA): TGTGCCAGCAGCTTAACAGATTACGGGGGGCGGGAAAAACTGTTTTTT.

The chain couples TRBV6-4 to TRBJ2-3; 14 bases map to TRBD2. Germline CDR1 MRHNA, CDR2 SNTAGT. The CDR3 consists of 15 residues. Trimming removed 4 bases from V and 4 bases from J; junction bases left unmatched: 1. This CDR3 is CASSGLAGGPDTQYF. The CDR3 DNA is TGTGCCAGCAGTGGACTAGCGGGAGGGCCAGATACGCAGTATTTT.

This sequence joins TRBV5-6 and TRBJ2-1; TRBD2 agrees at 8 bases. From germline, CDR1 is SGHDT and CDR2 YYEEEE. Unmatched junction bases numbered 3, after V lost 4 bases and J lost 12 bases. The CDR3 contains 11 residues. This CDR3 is CASSPGGPQFF. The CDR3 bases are TGTGCCAGCAGCCCGGGAGGGCCGCAGTTCTTC.

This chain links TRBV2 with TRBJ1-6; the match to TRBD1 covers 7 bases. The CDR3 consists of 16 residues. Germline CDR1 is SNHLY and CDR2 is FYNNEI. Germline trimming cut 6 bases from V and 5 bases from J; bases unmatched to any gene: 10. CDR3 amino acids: CASSGDSPGNNSPLHF. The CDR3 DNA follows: TGTGCCAGCAGCGGGGACAGCCCAGGGAATAATTCACCCCTCCACTTT.

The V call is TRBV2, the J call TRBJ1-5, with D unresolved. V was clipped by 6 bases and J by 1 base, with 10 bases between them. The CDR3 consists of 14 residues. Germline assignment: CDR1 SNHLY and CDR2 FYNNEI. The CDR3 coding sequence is TGTGCCAGCAGGGCGGGTTCCAGCAATCAGCCCCAGCATTTT. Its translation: CASRAGSSNQPQHF.

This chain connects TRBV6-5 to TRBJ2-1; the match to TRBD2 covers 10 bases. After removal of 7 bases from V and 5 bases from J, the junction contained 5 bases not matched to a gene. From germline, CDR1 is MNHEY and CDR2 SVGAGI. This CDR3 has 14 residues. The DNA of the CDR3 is TGTGCCAGCAAACCTAGCGGGGGAAACAATGAGCAGTTCTTC. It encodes CASKPSGGNNEQFF.

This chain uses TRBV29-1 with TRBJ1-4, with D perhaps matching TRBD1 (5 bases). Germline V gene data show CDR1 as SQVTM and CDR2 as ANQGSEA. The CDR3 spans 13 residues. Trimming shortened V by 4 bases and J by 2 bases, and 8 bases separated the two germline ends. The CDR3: CSVAGGTNEKLFF. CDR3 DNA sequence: TGCAGCGTTGCTGGGGGGACTAATGAAAAACTGTTTTTT. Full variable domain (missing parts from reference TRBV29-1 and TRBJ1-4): SAVISQKPSRDICQRGTSLTIQCQVDSQVTMMFWYRQQPGQSLTLIATANQGSEATYESGFVIDKFPISRPNLTFSTLTVSNMSPEDSSIYLCSVAGGTNEKLFFGSGTQLSVL.

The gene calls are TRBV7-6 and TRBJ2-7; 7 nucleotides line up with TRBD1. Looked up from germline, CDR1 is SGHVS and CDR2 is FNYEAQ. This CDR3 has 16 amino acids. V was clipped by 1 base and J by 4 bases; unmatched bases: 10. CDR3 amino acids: CASSLEETGYFYEQYF. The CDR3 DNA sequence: TGTGCCAGCAGCTTAGAAGAGACAGGGTATTTTTACGAGCAGTACTTC.

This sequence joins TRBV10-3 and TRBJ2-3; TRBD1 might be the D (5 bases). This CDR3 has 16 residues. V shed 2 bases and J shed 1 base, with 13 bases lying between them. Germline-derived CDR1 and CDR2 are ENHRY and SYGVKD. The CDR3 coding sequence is TGTGCCATCAGTGAGAGCCCCACAGGCGGCACAGATACGCAGTATTTT. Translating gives CAISESPTGGTDTQYF.

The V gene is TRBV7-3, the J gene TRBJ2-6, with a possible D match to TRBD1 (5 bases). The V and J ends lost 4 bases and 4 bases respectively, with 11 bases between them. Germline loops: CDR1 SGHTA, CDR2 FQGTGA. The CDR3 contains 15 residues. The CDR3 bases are TGTGCCAGCAGCTCCAGGGCTCCCGGGGCCAACGTCCTGACTTTC. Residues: CASSSRAPGANVLTF.

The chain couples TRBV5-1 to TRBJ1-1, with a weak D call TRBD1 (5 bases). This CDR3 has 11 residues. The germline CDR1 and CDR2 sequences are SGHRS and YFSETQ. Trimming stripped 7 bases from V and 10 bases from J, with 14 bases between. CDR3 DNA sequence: TGCGCCAGCCTCGGGTCGGGGGGAGCTTTCTTT. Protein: CASLGSGGAFF.

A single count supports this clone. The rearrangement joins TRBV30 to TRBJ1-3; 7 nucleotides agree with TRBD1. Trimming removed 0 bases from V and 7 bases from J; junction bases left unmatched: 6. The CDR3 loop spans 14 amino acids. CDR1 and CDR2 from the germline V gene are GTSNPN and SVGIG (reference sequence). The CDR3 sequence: CAWSVVNRGNTIYF. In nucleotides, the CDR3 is TGTGCCTGGAGTGTAGTGAACAGGGGCAACACCATATATTTT.

The CDR3 bases are TGTGCCAGCAGCGTAGTTGGGGCAAGCACAGATACGCAGTATTTT. Encoded protein: CASSVVGASTDTQYF. The rearrangement links TRBV9 to TRBJ2-3, with a weak D call TRBD1 (5 bases). Trimming removed 0 bases at V and 0 bases at J, with 8 bases between. This CDR3 region has 15 residues. CDR1 is SGDLS, CDR2 YYNGEE, per germline.

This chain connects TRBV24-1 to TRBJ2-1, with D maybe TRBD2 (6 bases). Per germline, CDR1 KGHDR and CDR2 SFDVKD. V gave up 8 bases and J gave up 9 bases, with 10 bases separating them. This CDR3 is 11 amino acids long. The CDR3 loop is CATKEGIEQFF. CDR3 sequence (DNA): TGTGCCACCAAGGAGGGGATTGAGCAGTTCTTC.